This TCR beta chain was observed in a study of cytomegalovirus exposure and HLA in healthy donors. The PCR contained 60 Vbeta and 13 Jbeta primers. Generated by immunoSEQ multiplex PCR, the TCRdb table keeps only in-frame clones and is missing some. The table lists about 110,000 clones, over 70% of them singletons. Study results and limitations: Specific recognition of CMV antigens was confirmed in vitro for a few chains (all CMV-associated). Using a false discovery rate of 0.05, a later analysis showed that about 16,000 TCR beta sequences were associated with HLA alleles. Cytomegalovirus status was reportedly diagnosed by the classifier with high specificity and sensitivity.

The CDR3 length is 12 residues. V lost 6 bases to trimming and J lost 5 bases; unmatched junction nucleotides: 4. Germline V lookup: CDR1 SQVTM, CDR2 ANQGSEA. This clone was counted a few times. What it binds is unknown. The J gene is TRBJ2-5, the V gene TRBV29-1; 9 nucleotides align to TRBD1. Sequenced: PBMCs. The receptor was derived from a man aged 25 to 40 in good health and CMV-seronegative. DNA for the CDR3: TGCAGCGTACAGGGGGCGAAGGAGACCCAGTACTTC. This codes for CSVQGAKETQYF.